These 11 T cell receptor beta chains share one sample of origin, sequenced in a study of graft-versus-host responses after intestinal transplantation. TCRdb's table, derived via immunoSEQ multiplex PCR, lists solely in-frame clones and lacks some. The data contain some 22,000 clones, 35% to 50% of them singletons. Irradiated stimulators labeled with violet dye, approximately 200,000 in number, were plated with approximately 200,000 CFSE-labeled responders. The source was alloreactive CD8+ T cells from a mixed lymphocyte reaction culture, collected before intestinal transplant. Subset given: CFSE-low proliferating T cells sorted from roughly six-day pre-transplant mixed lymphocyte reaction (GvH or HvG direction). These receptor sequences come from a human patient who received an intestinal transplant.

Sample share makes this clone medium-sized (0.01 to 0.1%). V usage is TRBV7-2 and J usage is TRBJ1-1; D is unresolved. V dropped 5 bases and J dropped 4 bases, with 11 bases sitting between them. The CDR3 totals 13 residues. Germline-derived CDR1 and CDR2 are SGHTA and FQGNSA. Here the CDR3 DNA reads TGTGCCAGCAGCCGATCCCAGAGCACTGAAGCTTTCTTT. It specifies CASSRSQSTEAFF.

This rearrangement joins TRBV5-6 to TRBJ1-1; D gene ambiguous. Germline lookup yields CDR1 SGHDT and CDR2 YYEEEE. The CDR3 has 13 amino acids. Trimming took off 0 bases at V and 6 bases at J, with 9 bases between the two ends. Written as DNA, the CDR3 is TGTGCCAGCAGCTTGGCGATGGGGTCTGAAGCTTTCTTT. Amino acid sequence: CASSLAMGSEAFF.

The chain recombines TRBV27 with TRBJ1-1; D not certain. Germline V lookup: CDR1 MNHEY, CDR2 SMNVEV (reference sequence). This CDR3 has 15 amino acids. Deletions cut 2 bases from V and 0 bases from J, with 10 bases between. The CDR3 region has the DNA TGTGCCAGCAGTTTAGGGGTCGCAGTGAACACTGAAGCTTTCTTT. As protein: CASSLGVAVNTEAFF.

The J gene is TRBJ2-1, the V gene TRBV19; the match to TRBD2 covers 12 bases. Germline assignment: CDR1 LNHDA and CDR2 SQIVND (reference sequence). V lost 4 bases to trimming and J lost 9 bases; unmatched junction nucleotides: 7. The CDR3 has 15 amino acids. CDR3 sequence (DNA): TGTGCCAGTAGTAGACTAGCGGGAGTTGTTAGTGAGCAGTTCTTC. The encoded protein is CASSRLAGVVSEQFF.

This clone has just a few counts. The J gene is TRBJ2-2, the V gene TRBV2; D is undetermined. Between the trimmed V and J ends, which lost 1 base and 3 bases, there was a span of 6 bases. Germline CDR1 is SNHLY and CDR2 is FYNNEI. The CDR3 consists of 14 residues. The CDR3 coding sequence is TGTGCCAGCAGTGAAGACATTTACACCGGGGAGCTGTTTTTT. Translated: CASSEDIYTGELFF.

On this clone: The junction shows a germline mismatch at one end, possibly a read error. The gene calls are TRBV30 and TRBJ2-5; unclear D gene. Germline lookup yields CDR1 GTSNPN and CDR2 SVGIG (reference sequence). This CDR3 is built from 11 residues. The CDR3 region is CAWSSQENQHF. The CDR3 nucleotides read TGTGCCTGGAGTTCCCAAGAGAACCAGCACTTC.

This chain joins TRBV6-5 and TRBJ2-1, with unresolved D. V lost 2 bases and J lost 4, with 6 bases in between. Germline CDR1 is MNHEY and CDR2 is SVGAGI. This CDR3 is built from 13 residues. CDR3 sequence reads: CASSYRSYNEQFF. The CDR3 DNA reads TGTGCCAGCAGTTACAGATCGTACAATGAGCAGTTCTTC.

CDR3 sequence reads: CATPYGDRGPPNYGYTF. The DNA for the CDR3 is TGTGCCACTCCCTACGGGGACAGGGGGCCCCCTAACTATGGCTACACCTTC. This chain uses TRBV28 with TRBJ1-2; 12 bases are a match to TRBD1. Germline CDR1 is MDHEN and CDR2 is SYDVKM. This CDR3 is built from 17 residues. Trimming took 10 bases from V and 0 from J; bases not matched to a gene: 12.

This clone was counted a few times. The CDR3 DNA reads TGTGCCAGCAGCTTAGGCGGGAGGGGCACAGATACGCAGTATTTT. Protein sequence: CASSLGGRGTDTQYF. The chain employs TRBV5-6 and TRBJ2-3; 9 nucleotides align to TRBD2. Germline trimming cut 2 bases from V and 1 base from J; bases unmatched to any gene: 2. The CDR3 spans 15 residues. Looked up from germline, CDR1 is SGHDT and CDR2 is YYEEEE.

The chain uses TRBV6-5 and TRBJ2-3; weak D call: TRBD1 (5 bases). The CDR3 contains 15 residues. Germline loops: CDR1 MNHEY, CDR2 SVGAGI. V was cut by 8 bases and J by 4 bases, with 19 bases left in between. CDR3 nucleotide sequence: TGTGCCAGCCTAGGATGGGGAAGGGGCTCAGATACGCAGTATTTT. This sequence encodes CASLGWGRGSDTQYF.

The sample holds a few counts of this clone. In DNA, the CDR3 is TGTGCCAGCAGCGGGGGTGGAGGGGGGAACGAGCAGTACTTC. This sequence encodes CASSGGGGGNEQYF. The chain couples TRBV7-6 to TRBJ2-7; D could derive from TRBD1 or TRBD2 (6 bases each). Trimming took 5 bases from V and 5 from J, leaving 16 bases between them. CDR1 SGHVS and CDR2 FNYEAQ come from the germline V gene. This CDR3 is built from 14 residues.